The T cell receptor (beta chain) described here comes from a study of cytomegalovirus exposure and HLA in healthy donors. Regarding the study as a whole: Several of the most significant clusters appeared, in a later analysis, to be linked to common viral pathogens.

In the case of this clone: What it binds is not known.

With 60 Vbeta and 13 Jbeta primers, the PCR was carried out. Sequencing used immunoSEQ multiplex PCR; TCRdb keeps in-frame clones, though not all of them. The sample consists of approximately 150,000 clones, 77% of them appearing once. This CDR3 has 15 amino acids. Trimming left V 0 bases short and J 6 bases short, with 14 bases between. Per the germline V gene, CDR1 is SGHTA and CDR2 is FQGTGA. The sequencing input was PBMCs. This TCR was recovered from a woman between 25 and 40 years old in good health and CMV-seronegative. The gene calls are TRBV7-3 and TRBJ1-1, with TRBD1 as a possible D gene (5 bases). CDR3 DNA sequence: TGTGCCAGCAGCTTAACCCACGGGACTGGATCTGAAGCTTTCTTT. Residues: CASSLTHGTGSEAFF. The full variable domain, in which reference TRBV7-3 and TRBJ1-1 provide the parts outside the CDR3, is GAGVSQTPSNKVTEKGKYVELRCDPISGHTALYWYRQSLGQGPEFLIYFQGTGAADDSGLPNDRFFAVRPEGSVSTLKIQRTERGDSAVYLCASSLTHGTGSEAFFGQGTRLTVV.